One and the same sample provided the 9 T cell receptor beta chains below, sequenced in a study of shared clonotypes between healthy human individuals. Profiled with immunoSEQ multiplex PCR; TCRdb holds only in-frame clones, not every one. The repertoire holds around 990,000 clones, with 70% to 80% as singletons. Source material: memory CD4+ T cells from PBMCs. As for subset: CD45RA-negative fraction. The receptor set was obtained from a man aged 18-30 years in good health. Some clones in this sample may be carry-over from other donors' samples.

V is TRBV27 and J is TRBJ2-3; 7 nucleotides agree with TRBD1. This CDR3 comprises 11 residues. Germline V gene lookup returns CDR1 MNHEY and CDR2 SMNVEV (reference sequence). The V and J ends lost 7 bases and 11 bases, in that order; junction bases with no gene match: 6. The CDR3 sequence: CASTDRVGQYF. CDR3 bases: TGTGCCAGCACTGACAGGGTGGGGCAGTATTTT.

The J gene is TRBJ1-1, the V gene TRBV5-1; D perhaps matches TRBD1 (5 bases). Trimming removed 5 bases from V and 1 base from J, with 9 bases in between. The CDR3 runs to 13 residues. CDR1 is SGHRS, CDR2 YFSETQ, per germline. The CDR3 reads CASRGPANTEAFF. The CDR3 DNA is TGCGCCAGCAGGGGGCCCGCGAACACTGAAGCTTTCTTT.

Concerning this clone itself: This may be a read error, as it is one base from a much larger clone. Other nucleotide sequences in the sample specify the same CDR3. This chain links TRBV18 with TRBJ1-1; maybe TRBD1 (6 bases). The CDR3 is 14 amino acids. Germline loops: CDR1 KGHSH, CDR2 LQKENI. Trimming cost V 6 bases and J 4 bases, with 15 bases left between them. CDR3 protein: CASSPGGGVTEAFF. The CDR3 coding sequence is TGTGCCAGCTCGCCTGGCGGGGGCGTCACTGAAGCTTTCTTT.

This chain links TRBV29-1 with TRBJ1-4, with 7 positions matching TRBD1. The CDR3 is 13 amino acids. The germline CDR1 and CDR2 sequences are SQVTM and ANQGSEA. V was pared by 6 bases and J by 5 bases, with 6 bases of the junction left unmatched. CDR3: CSVPGTDNEKLFF. The CDR3 region has the DNA TGCAGCGTCCCCGGGACAGACAATGAAAAACTGTTTTTT.

A single count supports this clone. The chain couples TRBV5-1 to TRBJ2-2, with a tentative D call TRBD2 (6 bases). Germline V gives CDR1 SGHRS, CDR2 YFSETQ. The length of the CDR3 is 17 residues. V shed 2 bases and J shed 0 bases, with 14 bases lying between them. Here the CDR3 reads CASSFTGSGSNTGELFF. The CDR3 nucleotides are TGCGCCAGCAGCTTTACGGGTAGCGGATCGAACACCGGGGAGCTGTTTTTT.

The chain is built from TRBV5-8 and TRBJ2-3; no reliable D call. With 4 bases removed from V and 4 bases from J, the gap between germline ends came to 7 bases. Germline V gene lookup returns CDR1 SGHTS and CDR2 YDEGEE. This CDR3 has 12 residues. The CDR3 loop reads CASSPYADTQYF. CDR3 in DNA: TGTGCCAGCAGCCCCTACGCAGATACGCAGTATTTT.

This clone was observed a single time. The chain uses TRBV5-4 and TRBJ2-5; 7 bases map to TRBD2. Per the germline V gene, CDR1 is SGHNT and CDR2 is YYREEE (reference sequence). V gave up 4 bases and J gave up 2 bases; unmatched junction bases: 14. The CDR3 covers 17 residues. The CDR3 loop is CASSPSSGGGNQETQYF. The CDR3 nucleotides are TGTGCCAGCAGCCCTAGTTCCGGGGGAGGGAATCAAGAGACCCAGTACTTC.

The chain has TRBV14 and TRBJ2-3; D gene ambiguous. The V end was cut by 0 bases, the J end by 4 bases, with 8 bases between. The V gene's germline CDR1 is SGHDN and CDR2 FVKESK. The CDR3 covers 14 residues. In DNA, the CDR3 is TGTGCCAGCAGCCAAGAAGGCCACGCAGATACGCAGTATTTT. Its protein product is CASSQEGHADTQYF.

J is TRBJ1-5 and V is TRBV2, with D uncertain. V was cut by 7 bases and J by 7 bases, with 11 bases left in between. CDR1 is SNHLY, CDR2 FYNNEI, per germline. CDR3 length: 12 amino acids. The CDR3 reads CASTPGSQPQHF. In nucleotides, the CDR3 is TGTGCCAGCACTCCGGGGAGCCAGCCCCAGCATTTT. The entire variable domain, with the rest obtained from reference TRBV2 and TRBJ1-5, is as follows: EPEVTQTPSHQVTQMGQEVILRCVPISNHLYFYWYRQILGQKVEFLVSFYNNEISEKSEIFDDQFSVERPDGSNFTLKIRSTKLEDSAMYFCASTPGSQPQHFGDGTRLSIL.